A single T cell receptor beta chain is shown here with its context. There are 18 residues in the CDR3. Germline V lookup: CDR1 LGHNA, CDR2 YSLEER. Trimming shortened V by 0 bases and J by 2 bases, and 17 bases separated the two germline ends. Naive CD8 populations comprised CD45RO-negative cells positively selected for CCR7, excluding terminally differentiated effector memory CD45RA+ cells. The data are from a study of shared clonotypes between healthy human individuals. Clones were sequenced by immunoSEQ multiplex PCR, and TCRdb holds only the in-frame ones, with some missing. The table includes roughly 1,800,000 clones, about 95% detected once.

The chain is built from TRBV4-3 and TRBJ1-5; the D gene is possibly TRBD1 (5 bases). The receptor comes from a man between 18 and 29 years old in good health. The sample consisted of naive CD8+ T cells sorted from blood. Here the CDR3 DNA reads TGCGCCAGCAGCCAAGACATTTGGGACGCCGGGGGCAATCAGCCCCAGCATTTT. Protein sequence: CASSQDIWDAGGNQPQHF.